The 30 T cell receptor beta chains below all came from one sample that was sequenced in a study of T cell responses to AZD1222 COVID-19 vaccine. Some clones are missing from TCRdb's copy, which holds only in-frame ones; the method was immunoSEQ multiplex PCR. The profile shows 150,000 or so clones, about 90% of them singletons. The source was peripheral blood, collected on day 0 of AZD1222 vaccination. Receptors originate from an adult in good health.

This chain links TRBV6-1 with TRBJ2-7, with 12 positions matching TRBD1. Germline CDR1 is MNHNS and CDR2 is SASEGT. V shed 1 base and J 5 bases; nucleotides not matched to a gene: 3. CDR3 length: 15 amino acids. The CDR3 DNA is TGTGCCAGCAGTGAAGGGGGACAGGGGGCGGACGAGCAGTACTTC. As protein: CASSEGGQGADEQYF.

The CDR3 nucleotides read TGCGCCAGCAGCTCCGGGACTAGCGGGGGGGCCCAAGAGACCCAGTACTTC. Translated: CASSSGTSGGAQETQYF. This chain links TRBV5-1 with TRBJ2-5; 16 bases map to TRBD2. CDR3 size: 17 residues. Losses at the gene ends were 3 bases for V and 1 base for J; bases not matched to a gene: 3. Germline V CDR1 and CDR2: SGHRS, YFSETQ.

This clone was picked up one time. The rearrangement joins TRBV7-6 to TRBJ1-1; the D is unclear. The CDR3 sequence is 16 residues long. The germline V gene encodes CDR1 SGHVS and CDR2 FNYEAQ. Deletions cut 0 bases from V and 3 bases from J, with 14 bases between. CDR3 loop: CASSLAGWTEDTEAFF. CDR3 DNA: TGTGCCAGCAGCTTAGCGGGTTGGACTGAAGACACTGAAGCTTTCTTT.

The rearrangement joins TRBV18 to TRBJ1-2; 7 positions agree with TRBD1. The CDR3 runs to 15 residues. Per the germline V gene, CDR1 is KGHSH and CDR2 is LQKENI. Losses at the gene ends were 2 bases for V and 1 base for J; bases not matched to a gene: 4. The CDR3 loop reads CASSPGQVINYGYTF. The CDR3 nucleotides read TGTGCCAGCTCACCAGGACAGGTTATTAACTATGGCTACACCTTC.

V and J are TRBV5-1 and TRBJ2-1, with D possibly matching TRBD2 (5 bases). The ends were cut back, 4 bases at V and 9 bases at J, with 14 bases in the middle. Germline V CDR1 and CDR2: SGHRS, YFSETQ. The CDR3 has 13 residues. The CDR3 DNA sequence: TGCGCCAGCAGCCCGACCGGACGGGGTGAGCAGTTCTTC. Its translation: CASSPTGRGEQFF.

The chain recombines TRBV4-3 with TRBJ1-6; D uncertain. The V gene lost 0 bases and the J gene lost 7 bases, with 10 bases spanning the gap. CDR1 and CDR2 (germline): LGHNA, YSLEER. The CDR3 has 15 residues. This chain's CDR3 is CASSQESGLNSPLHF. The CDR3, as DNA: TGCGCCAGCAGCCAAGAATCTGGGTTGAATTCACCCCTCCACTTT.

The chain is built from TRBV4-1 and TRBJ2-1, with 13 bases lining up with TRBD2. Germline loops: CDR1 MGHRA, CDR2 YSYEKL. V lost 4 bases, J lost 8 bases, and 5 bases stayed unmatched. This CDR3 has 15 residues. CDR3 sequence: CASSPGLAGAYEQFF. The CDR3 region has the DNA TGCGCCAGCAGCCCCGGACTAGCGGGAGCATATGAGCAGTTCTTC.

The rearrangement links TRBV7-9 to TRBJ1-1; possibly TRBD1 for D (5 bases). CDR3 length: 14 amino acids. In germline, CDR1 is SEHNR, CDR2 FQNEAQ (reference sequence). The ends were cut back, 3 bases at V and 5 bases at J, with 13 bases in the middle. CDR3 sequence: CASSFGGLATEAFF. CDR3 sequence (DNA): TGTGCCAGCAGCTTCGGGGGGTTGGCTACTGAAGCTTTCTTT.

V is TRBV4-2 and J is TRBJ2-5; perhaps TRBD1 as D (7 bases). Germline V lookup: CDR1 LGHNA, CDR2 YNFKEQ. There are 16 residues in the CDR3. V shed 3 bases and J shed 2 bases, with 16 bases lying between them. The CDR3 DNA follows: TGTGCCAGCAGCCAGGAGGGATGGGACAGACAAGAGACCCAGTACTTC. This encodes CASSQEGWDRQETQYF.

In its sample, this clone was seen a few times. The V call is TRBV4-1, the J call TRBJ1-4; D is unclear. V was pared by 4 bases and J by 5 bases, with 14 bases between. CDR1 is MGHRA and CDR2 is YSYEKL in the germline V gene. This CDR3 has 15 amino acids. The DNA for the CDR3 is TGCGCCAGCAGCCCGAAGGGAGGGCCCAATGAAAAACTGTTTTTT. Translating it yields CASSPKGGPNEKLFF.

The J gene is TRBJ2-1, the V gene TRBV9; 9 nucleotides match TRBD2. The germline gives CDR1 SGDLS, CDR2 YYNGEE. V was pared by 3 bases and J by 7 bases, with 8 bases of the junction left unmatched. The CDR3 has 15 residues. The CDR3 region has the DNA TGTGCCAGCAGCGAGGGCCTAGCGGGACAGAATGAGCAGTTCTTC. This translates into CASSEGLAGQNEQFF.

The chain employs TRBV14 and TRBJ2-3; TRBD2 is a possible D gene (6 bases). Per the germline V gene, CDR1 is SGHDN and CDR2 is FVKESK. CDR3 length: 18 residues. Trimming removed 0 bases from V and 5 bases from J, with 21 bases in between. The CDR3 here is CASSQDRGWISIVDTQYF. For the CDR3, the DNA is TGTGCCAGCAGCCAAGATCGGGGGTGGATCAGCATAGTAGATACGCAGTATTTT.

The genes are TRBV27 and TRBJ2-7; D possibly corresponds to TRBD1 (6 bases). V was cut by 8 bases and J by 1 base, with 18 bases left in between. The length of the CDR3 is 15 residues. Looked up from germline, CDR1 is MNHEY and CDR2 is SMNVEV (reference sequence). CDR3 protein: CASGPMGDNSYEQYF. The CDR3 nucleotides are TGTGCCAGCGGACCAATGGGGGACAATTCCTACGAGCAGTACTTC.

This chain links TRBV21-1 with TRBJ2-3; the table's D call, TRBD2, was not checked against the DNA. TRBV21-1 is listed as a pseudogene. The CDR3 is 12 amino acids. CDR3 protein: CAGGRWADTQYF. The CDR3 DNA is TGTGCCGGCGGAAGGTGGGCAGATACGCAGTATTTT.

This chain joins TRBV6-2 or TRBV6-3 and TRBJ2-7; the match to TRBD2 covers 8 bases. The CDR3 is made up of 15 amino acids. Trimming cost V 5 bases and J 2 bases; bases outside gene matches: 8. The germline V gene encodes CDR1 MNHEY and CDR2 SVGEGT. CDR3 sequence reads: CASSREGVITYEQYF. The CDR3, as DNA: TGTGCCAGCAGTCGGGAGGGGGTAATAACCTACGAGCAGTACTTC.

This chain links TRBV5-1 with TRBJ1-6; D is unclear. The germline CDR1 and CDR2 sequences are SGHRS and YFSETQ. The CDR3 is 16 residues long. V was trimmed by 9 bases and J by 2 bases, leaving 18 bases between them. CDR3: CATRRDTTAYNSPLHF. CDR3 sequence (DNA): TGCGCCACCAGAAGAGATACTACTGCCTATAATTCACCCCTCCACTTT.

The rearrangement links TRBV10-3 to TRBJ2-1; no definite D call. Germline-derived CDR1 and CDR2 are ENHRY and SYGVKD. V was clipped by 4 bases and J by 0 bases, with 10 bases between them. This CDR3 region has 15 residues. CDR3 amino acids: CAISGLDSSYNEQFF. The CDR3 nucleotides read TGTGCCATCAGTGGGCTAGATAGCTCCTACAATGAGCAGTTCTTC.

The chain is built from TRBV12-3 or TRBV12-4 and TRBJ2-2; 11 bases fit TRBD1. The trim removed 10 bases at V and 7 bases at J, leaving 5 bases unmatched. The CDR3 extends over 13 amino acids. DNA for the CDR3: TGTGCCACCCGGGACAGGGGGTTCGGGGAGCTGTTTTTT. Translated, it gives CATRDRGFGELFF.

The chain joins TRBV2 to TRBJ1-5; weak D call: TRBD1 (5 bases). V was shortened by 6 bases and J by 7 bases, with 13 bases between the two germline ends. The V gene's germline CDR1 is SNHLY and CDR2 FYNNEI. The CDR3 length is 13 residues. In DNA form, the CDR3 reads TGTGCCAGCAGCCCTAAGGGGAGCCAGCCCCAGCATTTT. Protein: CASSPKGSQPQHF.

The sample holds one count of this clone. The chain has TRBV6-6 and TRBJ1-2; perhaps TRBD1 as D (5 bases). This CDR3 spans 11 amino acids. Germline V gives CDR1 MNHNY, CDR2 SVGAGI (reference sequence). V gave up 11 bases and J gave up 9 bases, with 16 bases separating them. CDR3 sequence reads: CASGAPGSYTF. The CDR3 nucleotides read TGTGCCTCCGGGGCGCCGGGAAGCTACACCTTC.

The V call is TRBV7-3, the J call TRBJ2-1; 7 positions agree with TRBD1. The CDR3 has 14 amino acids. The V and J ends lost 5 bases and 4 bases, in that order; junction bases with no gene match: 5. Germline-derived CDR1 and CDR2 are SGHTA and FQGTGA. CDR3 residues: CASSPRDRYNEQFF. The DNA for the CDR3 is TGTGCCAGCAGCCCCCGGGACAGATACAATGAGCAGTTCTTC.

As DNA, the CDR3 is TGTGCCAGCAGTCGGGACAGCTATGGCTACACCTTC. Amino acids: CASSRDSYGYTF. V usage is TRBV6-2 or TRBV6-3 and J usage is TRBJ1-2; 7 positions match TRBD1. With 5 bases clipped from V and 4 bases from J, the junction kept 1 base outside the gene matches. The CDR3 covers 12 residues. The V gene's germline CDR1 is MNHEY and CDR2 SVGEGT.

This clone has just a few counts. The rearrangement joins TRBV29-1 to TRBJ2-7; D unresolved. The V and J ends lost 6 bases and 0 bases respectively, with 9 bases between them. Germline-derived CDR1 and CDR2 are SQVTM and ANQGSEA. CDR3 length: 12 residues. The CDR3 nucleotides read TGCAGCGTGCAGACGAGCTCCTACGAGCAGTACTTC. Its protein product is CSVQTSSYEQYF.

This chain uses TRBV18 with TRBJ2-3; D tentatively fits TRBD1 or TRBD2 (5 bases each). The germline gives CDR1 KGHSH, CDR2 LQKENI. The ends were cut back, 6 bases at V and 6 bases at J, with 13 bases in the middle. The CDR3 contains 13 residues. Here the CDR3 reads CASSPGPGDTQYF. In DNA form, the CDR3 reads TGTGCCAGCTCGCCGGGACCGGGGGATACGCAGTATTTT. The whole variable domain, remainder taken from reference TRBV18 and TRBJ2-3, is NAGVMQNPRHLVRRRGQEARLRCSPMKGHSHVYWYRQLPEEGLKFMVYLQKENIIDESGMPKERFSAEFPKEGPSILRIQQVVRGDSAAYFCASSPGPGDTQYFGPGTRLTVL.

The sample holds one count of this clone. The rearrangement uses TRBV9 and TRBJ1-2; D perhaps matches TRBD1 (6 bases). Germline lookup yields CDR1 SGDLS and CDR2 YYNGEE. Between the trimmed V and J ends, which lost 2 bases and 9 bases, there was a span of 11 bases. There are 12 residues in the CDR3. The chain's CDR3 is CASSVTGSRYTF. The CDR3 DNA reads TGTGCCAGCAGCGTTACAGGGTCGCGCTACACCTTC.

This clone has just one count. V is TRBV6-1 and J is TRBJ1-1; no reliable D call. The V gene's germline CDR1 is MNHNS and CDR2 SASEGT. The CDR3 covers 15 residues. V gave up 1 base and J gave up 1 base, with 10 bases separating them. CDR3: CASSEVARANTEAFF. The CDR3 coding sequence is TGTGCCAGCAGTGAAGTGGCCAGAGCGAACACTGAAGCTTTCTTT.

This rearrangement joins TRBV9 to TRBJ1-1; 9 bases match TRBD1. Germline values: CDR1 SGDLS, CDR2 YYNGEE. V shed 0 bases, J shed 3 bases, and the junction held 3 bases outside the gene matches. This CDR3 is 15 amino acids long. The CDR3 spells CASSVGGQGDTEAFF. As DNA, the CDR3 is TGTGCCAGCAGCGTAGGGGGACAGGGAGACACTGAAGCTTTCTTT.

The V gene is TRBV7-2, the J gene TRBJ1-2; possible D gene TRBD1, 5 bases. Trimming shortened V by 1 base and J by 3 bases, and 12 bases separated the two germline ends. CDR1 SGHTA and CDR2 FQGNSA come from the germline V gene. This CDR3 is 15 amino acids long. CDR3 protein: CASSLESGTDYGYTF. The CDR3 DNA is TGTGCCAGCAGCTTAGAGTCGGGGACCGACTATGGCTACACCTTC.

V and J are TRBV7-9 and TRBJ1-4; 10 bases align to TRBD1. This CDR3 comprises 14 residues. Germline CDR1 reads SEHNR; CDR2 reads FQNEAQ (reference sequence). V gave up 3 bases and J gave up 7 bases; unmatched junction bases: 2. The CDR3 bases are TGTGCCAGCAGCTTGGGACAGGGGACTGAAAAACTGTTTTTT. Translating gives CASSLGQGTEKLFF.

This clone showed up just a few times. CDR3 region: CASALGPYNEQFF. The DNA of the CDR3 is TGTGCTAGTGCCTTAGGCCCTTACAATGAGCAGTTCTTC. The rearrangement joins TRBV12-5 to TRBJ2-1, with unresolved D. This CDR3 is 13 amino acids long. The V gene's germline CDR1 is LGHNT and CDR2 FRNRAP. V was cut by 7 bases and J by 4 bases, with 11 bases left in between.